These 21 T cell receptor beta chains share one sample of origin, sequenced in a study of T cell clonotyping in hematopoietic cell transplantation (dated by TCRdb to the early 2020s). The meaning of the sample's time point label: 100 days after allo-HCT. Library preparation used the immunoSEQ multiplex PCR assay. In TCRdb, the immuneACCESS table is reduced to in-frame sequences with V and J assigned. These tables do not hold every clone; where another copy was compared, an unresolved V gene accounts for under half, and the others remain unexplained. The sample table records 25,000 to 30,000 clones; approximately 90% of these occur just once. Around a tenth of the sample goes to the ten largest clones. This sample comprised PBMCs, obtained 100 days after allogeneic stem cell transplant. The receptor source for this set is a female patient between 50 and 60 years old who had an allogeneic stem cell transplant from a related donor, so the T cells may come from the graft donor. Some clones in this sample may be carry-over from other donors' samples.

The CDR3 protein is CAWREGPDTDTQYF. Here the CDR3 DNA reads TGTGCCTGGAGGGAGGGGCCGGACACAGATACGCAGTATTTT. This chain connects TRBV30 to TRBJ2-3, with TRBD2 as a possible D gene (6 bases). Germline V lookup: CDR1 GTSNPN, CDR2 SVGIG (reference sequence). V gave up 3 bases and J gave up 2 bases, with 12 bases separating them. This CDR3 contains 14 residues.

The CDR3 sequence is CASSDRGYGYTF. In DNA, the CDR3 is TGTGCCAGCAGTGACAGGGGCTATGGCTACACCTTC. The chain recombines TRBV2 with TRBJ1-2; D is perhaps TRBD1 (6 bases). The CDR3 covers 12 residues. V was pared by 3 bases and J by 4 bases, with 6 bases between. CDR1 and CDR2 (germline): SNHLY, FYNNEI. Drawing the rest from reference TRBV2 and TRBJ1-2, the complete variable domain is EPEVTQTPSHQVTQMGQEVILRCVPISNHLYFYWYRQILGQKVEFLVSFYNNEISEKSEIFDDQFSVERPDGSNFTLKIRSTKLEDSAMYFCASSDRGYGYTFGSGTRLTVV.

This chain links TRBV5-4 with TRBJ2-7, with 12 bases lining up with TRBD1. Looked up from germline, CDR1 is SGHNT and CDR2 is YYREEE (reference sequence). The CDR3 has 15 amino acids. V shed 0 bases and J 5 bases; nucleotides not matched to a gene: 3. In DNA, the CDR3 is TGTGCCAGCAGCTTGGCCGGGACAGGGGGCAACGAGCAGTACTTC. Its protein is CASSLAGTGGNEQYF.

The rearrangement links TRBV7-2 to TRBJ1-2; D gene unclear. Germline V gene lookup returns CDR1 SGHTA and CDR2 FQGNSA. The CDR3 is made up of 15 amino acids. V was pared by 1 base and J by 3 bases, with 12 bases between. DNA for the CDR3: TGTGCCAGCAGCTTAGGGCGGGCGGACCACTATGGCTACACCTTC. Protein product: CASSLGRADHYGYTF.

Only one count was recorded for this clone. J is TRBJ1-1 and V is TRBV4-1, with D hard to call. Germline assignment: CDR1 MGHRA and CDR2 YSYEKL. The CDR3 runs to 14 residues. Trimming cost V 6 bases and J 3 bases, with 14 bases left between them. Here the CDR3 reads CASREVGIYTEAFF. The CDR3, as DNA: TGCGCCAGCAGAGAGGTGGGGATCTACACTGAAGCTTTCTTT.

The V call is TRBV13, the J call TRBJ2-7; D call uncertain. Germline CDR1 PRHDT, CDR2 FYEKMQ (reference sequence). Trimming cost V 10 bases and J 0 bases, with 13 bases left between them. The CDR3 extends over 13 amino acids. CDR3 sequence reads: CATKTRSSYEQYF. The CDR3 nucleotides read TGTGCCACTAAGACCAGGTCCTCCTACGAGCAGTACTTC.

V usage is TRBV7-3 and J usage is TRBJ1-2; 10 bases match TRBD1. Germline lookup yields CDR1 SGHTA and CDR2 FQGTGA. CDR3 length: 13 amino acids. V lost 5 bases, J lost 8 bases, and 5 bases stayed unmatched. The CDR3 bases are TGTGCCAGCAGCCCCGGACAGGGGGAAGGCTACACCTTC. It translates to CASSPGQGEGYTF.

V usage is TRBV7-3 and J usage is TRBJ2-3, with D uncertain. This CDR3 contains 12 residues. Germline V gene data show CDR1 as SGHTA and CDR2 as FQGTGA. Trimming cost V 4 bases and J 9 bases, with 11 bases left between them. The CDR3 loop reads CASSSPVGTQYF. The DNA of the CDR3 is TGTGCCAGCAGCTCCCCGGTTGGAACGCAGTATTTT.

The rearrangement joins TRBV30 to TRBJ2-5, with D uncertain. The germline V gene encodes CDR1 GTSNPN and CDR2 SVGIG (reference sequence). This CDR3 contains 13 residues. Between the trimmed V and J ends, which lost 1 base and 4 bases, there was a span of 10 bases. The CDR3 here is CAWSALWAETQYF. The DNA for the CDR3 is TGTGCCTGGAGTGCCCTCTGGGCAGAGACCCAGTACTTC. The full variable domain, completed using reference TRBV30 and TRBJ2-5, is SQTIHQWPATLVQPVGSPLSLECTVEGTSNPNLYWYRQAAGRGLQLLFYSVGIGQISSEVPQNLSASRPQDRQFILSSKKLLLSDSGFYLCAWSALWAETQYFGPGTRLLVL.

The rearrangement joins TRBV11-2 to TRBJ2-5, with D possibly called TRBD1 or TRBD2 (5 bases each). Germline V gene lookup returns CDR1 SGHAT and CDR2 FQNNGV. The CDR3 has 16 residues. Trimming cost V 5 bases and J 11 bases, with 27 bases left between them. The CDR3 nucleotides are TGTGCCAGCAGCCAGGGCCGGGGTAGAGGTCTTATGGAGCAGTACTTC. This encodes CASSQGRGRGLMEQYF.

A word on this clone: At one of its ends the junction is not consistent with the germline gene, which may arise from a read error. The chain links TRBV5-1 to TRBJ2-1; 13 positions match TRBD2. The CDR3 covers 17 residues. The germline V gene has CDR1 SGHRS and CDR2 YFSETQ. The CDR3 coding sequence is TGCGCCAGTAGCTTGGGACTAGCGGGGAGTTCTTGGGATGAGCAGTTCTTC. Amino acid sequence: CASSLGLAGSSWDEQFF.

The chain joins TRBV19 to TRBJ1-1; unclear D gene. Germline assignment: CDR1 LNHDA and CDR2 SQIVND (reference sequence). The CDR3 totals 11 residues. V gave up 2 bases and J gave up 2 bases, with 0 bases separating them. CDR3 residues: CASSINTEAFF. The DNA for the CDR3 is TGTGCCAGTAGTATAAACACTGAAGCTTTCTTT.

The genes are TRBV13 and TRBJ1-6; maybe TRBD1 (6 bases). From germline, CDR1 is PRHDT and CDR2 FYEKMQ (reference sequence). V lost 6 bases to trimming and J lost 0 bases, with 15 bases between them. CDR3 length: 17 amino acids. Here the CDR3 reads CASSEEGGSSYNSPLHF. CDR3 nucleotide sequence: TGTGCCAGCAGTGAGGAAGGGGGGTCCTCCTATAATTCACCCCTCCACTTT. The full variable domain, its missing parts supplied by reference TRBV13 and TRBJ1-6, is AAGVIQSPRHLIKEKRETATLKCYPIPRHDTVYWYQQGPGQDPQFLISFYEKMQSDKGSIPDRFSAQQFSDYHSELNMSSLELGDSALYFCASSEEGGSSYNSPLHFGNGTRLTVT.

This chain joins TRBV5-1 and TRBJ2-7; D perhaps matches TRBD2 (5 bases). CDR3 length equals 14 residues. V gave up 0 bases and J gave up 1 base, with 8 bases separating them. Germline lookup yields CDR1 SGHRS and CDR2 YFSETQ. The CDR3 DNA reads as TGCGCCAGCAGCTTGGGTCCGGGATCCTACGAGCAGTACTTC. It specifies CASSLGPGSYEQYF.

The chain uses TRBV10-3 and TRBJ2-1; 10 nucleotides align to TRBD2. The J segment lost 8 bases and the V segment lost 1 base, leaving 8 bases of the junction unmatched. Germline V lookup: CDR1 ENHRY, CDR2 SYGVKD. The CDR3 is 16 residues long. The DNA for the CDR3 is TGTGCCATCAGTGAGTACGGTAGCGGGGGGCCGGATGAGCAGTTCTTC. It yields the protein CAISEYGSGGPDEQFF.

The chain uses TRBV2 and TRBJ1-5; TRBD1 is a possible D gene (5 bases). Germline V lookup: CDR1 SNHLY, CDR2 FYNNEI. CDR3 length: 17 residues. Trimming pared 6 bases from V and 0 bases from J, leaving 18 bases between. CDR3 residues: CASRGPVGTDSNQPQHF. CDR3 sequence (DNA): TGTGCCAGCAGGGGGCCAGTGGGGACGGATAGCAATCAGCCCCAGCATTTT. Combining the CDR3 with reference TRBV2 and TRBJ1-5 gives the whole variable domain EPEVTQTPSHQVTQMGQEVILRCVPISNHLYFYWYRQILGQKVEFLVSFYNNEISEKSEIFDDQFSVERPDGSNFTLKIRSTKLEDSAMYFCASRGPVGTDSNQPQHFGDGTRLSIL.

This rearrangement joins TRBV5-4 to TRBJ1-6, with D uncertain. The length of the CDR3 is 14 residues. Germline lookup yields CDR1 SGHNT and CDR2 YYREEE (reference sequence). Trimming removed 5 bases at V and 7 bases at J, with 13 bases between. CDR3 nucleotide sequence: TGTGCCAGCAGTTCGGACCTGAGGAATTCACCCCTCCACTTT. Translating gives CASSSDLRNSPLHF.

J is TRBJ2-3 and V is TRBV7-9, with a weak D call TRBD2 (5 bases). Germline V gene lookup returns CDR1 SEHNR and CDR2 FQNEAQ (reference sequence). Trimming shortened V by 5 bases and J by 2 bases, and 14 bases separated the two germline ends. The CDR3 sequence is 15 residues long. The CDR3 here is CASSPYGGITDTQYF. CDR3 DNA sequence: TGTGCCAGCAGCCCATACGGAGGAATCACAGATACGCAGTATTTT.

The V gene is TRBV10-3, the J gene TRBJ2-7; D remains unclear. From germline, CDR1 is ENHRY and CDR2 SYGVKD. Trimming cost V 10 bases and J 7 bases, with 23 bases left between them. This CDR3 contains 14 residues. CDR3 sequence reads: CATHDRVRVEEQYF. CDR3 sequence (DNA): TGTGCCACCCACGATCGGGTCCGAGTGGAGGAGCAGTACTTC.

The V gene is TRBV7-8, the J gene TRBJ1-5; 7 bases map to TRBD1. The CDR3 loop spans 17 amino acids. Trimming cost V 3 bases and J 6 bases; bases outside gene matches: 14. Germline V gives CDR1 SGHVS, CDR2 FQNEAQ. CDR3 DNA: TGTGCCAGCAGCTTGGAACCGACAGGGCGTGACGGTCAGCCCCAGCATTTT. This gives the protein CASSLEPTGRDGQPQHF.

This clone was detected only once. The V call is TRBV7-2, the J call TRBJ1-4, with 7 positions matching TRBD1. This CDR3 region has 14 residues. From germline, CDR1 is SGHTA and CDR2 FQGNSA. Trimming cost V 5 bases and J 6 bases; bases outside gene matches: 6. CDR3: CASSPGQRYEKLFF. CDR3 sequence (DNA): TGTGCCAGCAGCCCGGGACAGCGATATGAAAAACTGTTTTTT.